Listed here are 7 T cell receptor beta chains from one sample, sequenced in a study of OX40 agonist ivuxolimab in advanced cancers. The protocol was immunoSEQ multiplex PCR, while the TCRdb copy is restricted to in-frame clones and leaves out a portion. The sample contains 80,000 to 90,000 clones, about 88% of which appear only once. Sequences were derived from CD4+ or CD8+ T cells sorted from blood, sampled in a trial of the OX40 agonist ivuxolimab. These receptors were taken from an adult with an advanced solid tumor such as melanoma, head and neck, liver or kidney cancer.

The chain combines TRBV7-2 with TRBJ2-7, with unresolved D. Germline loops: CDR1 SGHTA, CDR2 FQGNSA. V was clipped by 3 bases and J by 4 bases, with 7 bases between them. The CDR3 runs 12 residues. For the CDR3, the DNA is TGTGCCAGCAGCTTTGCATATTACGAGCAGTACTTC. It codes for CASSFAYYEQYF.

V usage is TRBV19 and J usage is TRBJ1-6; TRBD1 might be the D (5 bases). Trimming removed 5 bases from V and 9 bases from J, with 17 bases in between. The CDR3 runs 15 residues. Germline values: CDR1 LNHDA, CDR2 SQIVND (reference sequence). The DNA for the CDR3 is TGTGCCAGTAGTCCCCAGACAGCCGGCGGTTCACCCCTCCACTTT. It translates to CASSPQTAGGSPLHF. The full variable domain, rest sourced from reference TRBV19 and TRBJ1-6, is DGGITQSPKYLFRKEGQNVTLSCEQNLNHDAMYWYRQDPGQGLRLIYYSQIVNDFQKGDIAEGYSVSREKKESFPLTVTSAQKNPTAFYLCASSPQTAGGSPLHFGNGTRLTVT.

As concerns this clone: A junction boundary mismatches the germline segment, possibly from a read error. V usage is TRBV18 and J usage is TRBJ1-5; TRBD1 aligns across 7 bases. CDR3 length: 13 amino acids. Looked up from germline, CDR1 is KGHSH and CDR2 is LQKENI. CDR3 region: CASSPIGQGGWNF. CDR3 DNA sequence: TGTGCCAGCTCGCCGATTGGCCAGGGGGGCTGGAATTTT.

This rearrangement joins TRBV19 to TRBJ2-2; TRBD1 aligns across 8 bases. Germline-derived CDR1 and CDR2 are LNHDA and SQIVND (reference sequence). CDR3 length: 16 amino acids. The V segment lost 6 bases and the J segment 9 bases; nucleotides outside the gene matches: 15. The CDR3 DNA reads as TGTGCCAGTAGCCTTTCCGGACAGGGCGGGTTAAGGGAGCTGTTTTTT. Translation gives CASSLSGQGGLRELFF.

V is TRBV28 and J is TRBJ1-6; TRBD1 agrees at 7 bases. J gave up 7 bases and V 7 bases, and 4 bases lay outside the gene matches. CDR3 length: 13 amino acids. The germline CDR1 and CDR2 sequences are MDHEN and SYDVKM. The CDR3 reads CASNWDSNSPLHF. The CDR3 nucleotides read TGTGCCAGCAACTGGGACAGCAATTCACCCCTCCACTTT.

The rearrangement links TRBV6-5 to TRBJ1-3; D is unresolved. The germline V gene encodes CDR1 MNHEY and CDR2 SVGAGI. The CDR3 totals 15 residues. Trimming cost V 5 bases and J 0 bases, with 11 bases left between them. CDR3 DNA sequence: TGTGCCAGCAGTCTTTTTCCAGACTCTGGAAACACCATATATTTT. Its protein is CASSLFPDSGNTIYF.

The J gene is TRBJ2-2, the V gene TRBV27; either TRBD1 or TRBD2 may supply D (5 bases each). Germline V gene lookup returns CDR1 MNHEY and CDR2 SMNVEV (reference sequence). This CDR3 spans 16 amino acids. V lost 6 bases to trimming and J lost 6 bases, with 20 bases between them. The CDR3 reads CASSLGRGTGPGELFF. In nucleotides, the CDR3 is TGTGCCAGCAGCCTTGGGCGTGGGACGGGCCCCGGGGAGCTGTTTTTT.